One sample yielded the 2 T cell receptor beta chains listed below, sequenced in a study of blood T cell repertoires in COVID-19. The method was immunoSEQ multiplex PCR; TCRdb's version includes in-frame clones alone and lacks a portion of them. The table includes around 84,000 clones, about 90% detected once. The sequenced material came from peripheral blood. The receptor set was obtained from a man between 50 and 59 years old with active COVID-19.

The chain carries TRBV2 and TRBJ1-2, with D unresolved. The CDR3 sequence is 14 residues long. The germline gives CDR1 SNHLY, CDR2 FYNNEI. V was clipped by 7 bases and J by 3 bases, with 15 bases between them. CDR3 amino acids: CASNSNRADYGYTF. The CDR3 DNA reads as TGTGCCAGCAATAGTAACAGAGCAGACTATGGCTACACCTTC. Drawing the rest from reference TRBV2 and TRBJ1-2, the complete variable domain is EPEVTQTPSHQVTQMGQEVILRCVPISNHLYFYWYRQILGQKVEFLVSFYNNEISEKSEIFDDQFSVERPDGSNFTLKIRSTKLEDSAMYFCASNSNRADYGYTFGSGTRLTVV.

The rearrangement links TRBV28 to TRBJ2-7; 12 bases are a match to TRBD2. The length of the CDR3 is 15 residues. The germline V gene encodes CDR1 MDHEN and CDR2 SYDVKM. Trimming removed 6 bases from V and 0 bases from J; junction bases left unmatched: 3. CDR3 DNA: TGTGCCAGCAGGCTGACTAGCGGGAGCTCCTACGAGCAGTACTTC. This sequence encodes CASRLTSGSSYEQYF.